A selection of T cell receptor beta chains follows, all from one sample in a study of PD-L1 blockade in urothelial cancer. Method: immunoSEQ multiplex PCR; TCRdb's copy keeps in-frame clones and lacks some. This sample yields 35,000 to 50,000 clones, of which about 84% are seen a single time; about a sixth belongs to the top ten. Material: PBMCs, obtained around atezolizumab (anti-PD-L1) treatment. All receptors derive from a man in his 60s with urothelial cancer. Each CDR3 is given with its conserved first and last residue. Each record gives: J gene, D gene, clone size, V gene, CDR3 DNA, CDR3 protein. D genes are given only for firm matches. For some rows the clone size is stated as once, few or many, or as a class when expanded; others skip it.

TRBJ1-5 | TRBD1 | NA | TRBV19 | TGTGCCAGTAGTATCTATGCACAGGGGAATCAGCCCCAGCATTTT | CASSIYAQGNQPQHF
TRBJ1-2 | NA | NA | TRBV6-5 | TGTGCCAGCAGTCCCACAGACACCTATGGCTACACCTTC | CASSPTDTYGYTF
TRBJ2-2 | NA | few | TRBV6-6 | TGTGCCAGCAGAGCGCTCGGGGAGCTGTTTTTT | CASRALGELFF
TRBJ2-3 | TRBD2 | NA | TRBV2 | TGTGCCAGCAGTGGTTTTAGCGGGGGCCCTCTTGGGAGCACAGATACGCAGTATTTT | CASSGFSGGPLGSTDTQYF
TRBJ2-3 | TRBD2 | once | TRBV5-1 | TGCGCCAGCAGCTTGGCTCCCCAAAGCGGGGGTTCCACAGATACGCAGTATTTT | CASSLAPQSGGSTDTQYF
TRBJ1-2 | NA | NA | TRBV2 | TGTGCCAGCACCGTCAACAGCCAAGCTAACTATGGCTACACCTTC | CASTVNSQANYGYTF
TRBJ1-2 | TRBD1 | NA | TRBV28 | TGTGCCAGCAGGGTACAGGGGGCGGGTGGCTACACCTTC | CASRVQGAGGYTF
TRBJ2-2 | TRBD1 | NA | TRBV11-2 | TGTGCCAGCAGCTTAGTTGGGACAGGGAACACCGGGGAGCTGTTTTTT | CASSLVGTGNTGELFF
TRBJ2-3 | NA | NA | TRBV5-1 | TGCGCCAGCAGCTCTAGGACATCGACTAGCACAGATACGCAGTATTTT | CASSSRTSTSTDTQYF
TRBJ2-2 | TRBD2 | NA | TRBV19 | TGTGCCAGTAGTTACGGACTAGCGGGCAAGGGGACCGGGGAGCTGTTTTTT | CASSYGLAGKGTGELFF
TRBJ1-5 | TRBD1 | NA | TRBV28 | TGTGCCAGCACGGACAGGGGGCGCAATCAGCCCCAGCATTTT | CASTDRGRNQPQHF
TRBJ2-7 | NA | NA | TRBV4-2 | TGTGCCAGCAGCCAACCCGGGACAGAGCAGTACTTC | CASSQPGTEQYF
TRBJ2-1 | TRBD2 | NA | TRBV19 | TGTGCCAGTAGTCCTCTCCTACTAGCGGGAGGAGGAAATGAGCAGTTCTTC | CASSPLLLAGGGNEQFF
TRBJ2-7 | TRBD1 | once | TRBV4-2 | TGTGCCAGCAGCCAAGAAGGGACAGAAACCTACGAGCAGTACTTC | CASSQEGTETYEQYF
TRBJ2-3 | TRBD1 | NA | TRBV4-3 | TGCGCCAGCAGCCAAAATACAGGGGGCGGAGATACGCAGTATTTT | CASSQNTGGGDTQYF
TRBJ2-7 | NA | NA | TRBV5-8 | TGTGCCAGCAACAAGCAGGGGAAGGTCGACGAGCAGTACTTC | CASNKQGKVDEQYF
TRBJ1-2 | NA | NA | TRBV5-1 | TGCGCCAGCAGCCTAGGGGGAAAGGGCTACACCTTC | CASSLGGKGYTF
TRBJ2-3 | TRBD2 | NA | TRBV7-2 | TGTGCCAGCAGCGGGGGACTAGCGGGGGGCAACACAGATACGCAGTATTTT | CASSGGLAGGNTDTQYF
TRBJ1-2 | TRBD1 | NA | TRBV20-1 | TGCAGTGCTGGGGACAGGAACGGCTACACCTTC | CSAGDRNGYTF
TRBJ1-1 | TRBD1 | NA | TRBV27 | TGTGCCAGCAGGCCTGGCGACAGGGCCACTGAAGCTTTCTTT | CASRPGDRATEAFF
TRBJ1-3 | TRBD1 | NA | TRBV18 | TGTGCCAGCTCACGACAGGGACGGCCTGTGCTGGGAAACACCATATATTTT | CASSRQGRPVLGNTIYF
TRBJ1-1 | TRBD1 | many | TRBV5-1 | TGCGCCAGCAGGGGAGACAGGGGAAACACTGAAGCTTTCTTT | CASRGDRGNTEAFF
TRBJ1-3 | NA | NA | TRBV30 | TGTGCCTGGAGTACATCCGCCTCTGGAAACACCATATATTTT | CAWSTSASGNTIYF
TRBJ2-4 | NA | NA | TRBV10-1 | TGCGCCAGCAGTGAGTCGCAGGGAAACATTCAGTACTTC | CASSESQGNIQYF
TRBJ2-1 | NA | NA | TRBV9 | TGTGCCAGCAGCGTAGAGCGGTCCACCTACAATGAGCAGTTCTTC | CASSVERSTYNEQFF
TRBJ1-6 | NA | once | TRBV7-9 | TGTGCCAGCAGCCCCCTTGGGGGCGGTTCACCCCTCCACTTT | CASSPLGGGSPLHF
TRBJ2-5 | NA | NA | TRBV19 | TGTGCCAGTAGTACAGGGCCGAAAGAGACCCAGTACTTC | CASSTGPKETQYF
TRBJ2-7 | NA | once | TRBV15 | TGTGCCACCAGCAGAGACAAATTAGGTCGGGGAAACTACGAGCAGTACTTC | CATSRDKLGRGNYEQYF
TRBJ2-1 | TRBD2 | NA | TRBV10-3 | TGTGCCATCAGTGAGTTTACGGGGGGGGATAACAATGAGCAGTTCTTC | CAISEFTGGDNNEQFF
TRBJ1-4 | NA | NA | TRBV29-1 | TGCAGCGTTGAAGAGTCAGGGTACGGTGAAAAACTGTTTTTT | CSVEESGYGEKLFF
TRBJ1-1 | NA | few | TRBV18 | TGTGCCAGCTCACCTAGAAACACTGAAGCTTTCTTT | CASSPRNTEAFF
TRBJ2-7 | TRBD1 | NA | TRBV4-2 | TGTGCCAGCAGCCAAGATCAGGGGGTCGGTGAACAGTACTTC | CASSQDQGVGEQYF
TRBJ1-2 | NA | NA | TRBV7-9 | TGTGCCAGCAGCTTCGGTCAGGGAAACTATGGCTACACCTTC | CASSFGQGNYGYTF
TRBJ1-4 | TRBD1 | NA | TRBV7-2 | TGTGCCAGCAGCCTTTACGGACAGGCCGCTGAAAAACTGTTTTTT | CASSLYGQAAEKLFF
TRBJ2-4 | TRBD1 | once | TRBV28 | TGTGCCAGCGGTCCACGGACAGGGGGAATTCAGTACTTC | CASGPRTGGIQYF
TRBJ2-7 | TRBD2 | NA | TRBV27 | TGTGCCAGCCAAAATAGCGGGAGGCTTACCTACGAGCAGTACTTC | CASQNSGRLTYEQYF
TRBJ1-2 | NA | NA | TRBV5-1 | TGCGCCAGCAGCTTGGGTTCAGGGGTGTATGGCTACACCTTC | CASSLGSGVYGYTF
TRBJ1-1 | NA | many | TRBV18 | TGTGCCAGCTCTCCAACAGGGCTGTTGGCTTTCTTT | CASSPTGLLAFF
TRBJ2-1 | TRBD2 | NA | TRBV6-6 | TGTGCCGCCCGGGGGGAGGCATCTTATGAGCAGTTCTTC | CAARGEASYEQFF